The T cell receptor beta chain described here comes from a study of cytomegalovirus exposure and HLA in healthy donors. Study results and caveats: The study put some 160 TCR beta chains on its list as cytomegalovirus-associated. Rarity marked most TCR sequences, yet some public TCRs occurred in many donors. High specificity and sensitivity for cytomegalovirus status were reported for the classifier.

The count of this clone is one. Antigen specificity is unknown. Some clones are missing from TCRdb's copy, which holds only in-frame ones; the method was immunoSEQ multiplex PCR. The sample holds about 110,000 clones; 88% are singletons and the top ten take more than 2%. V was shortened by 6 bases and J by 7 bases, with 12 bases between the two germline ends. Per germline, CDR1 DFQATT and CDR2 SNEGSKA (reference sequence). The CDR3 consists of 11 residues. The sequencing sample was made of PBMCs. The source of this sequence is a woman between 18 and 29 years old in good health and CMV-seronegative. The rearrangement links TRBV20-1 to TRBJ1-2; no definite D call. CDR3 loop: CSAEGAGGYTF. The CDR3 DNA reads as TGCAGTGCCGAGGGAGCAGGTGGCTACACCTTC.